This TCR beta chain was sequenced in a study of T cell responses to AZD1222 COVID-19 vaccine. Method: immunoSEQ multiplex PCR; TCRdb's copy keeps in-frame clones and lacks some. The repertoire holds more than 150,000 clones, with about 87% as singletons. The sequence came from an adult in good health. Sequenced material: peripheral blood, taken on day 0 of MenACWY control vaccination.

The CDR3 DNA reads TGTGCCAGCAGCTTAAACACCGGGACTAGCGTGTACAATGAGCAGTTCTTC. Translation gives CASSLNTGTSVYNEQFF. This chain uses TRBV5-4 with TRBJ2-1; TRBD2 agrees at 10 bases. This CDR3 comprises 17 residues. Per the germline V gene, CDR1 is SGHNT and CDR2 is YYREEE (reference sequence). V dropped 2 bases and J dropped 4; count of bases not matched to a gene: 9.